The next 19 T cell receptor beta chains were all read from a single sample in a study of blood T cell repertoires in COVID-19. Data came from immunoSEQ multiplex PCR; TCRdb stores just in-frame clones and leaves some out. This table has roughly 200,000 clones, 65% to 85% appearing once. Input material: peripheral blood. The receptors here all came from a woman aged 40 to 50 with COVID-19, enrolled during active disease.

The V call is TRBV18, the J call TRBJ1-6; D might be TRBD1 (6 bases). Trimming took off 2 bases at V and 0 bases at J, with 20 bases between the two ends. CDR1 KGHSH and CDR2 LQKENI come from the germline V gene. The CDR3 length is 20 residues. The DNA of the CDR3 is TGTGCCAGCTCACCATTAGATGCCAGGGGTCCCAGCTCCTATAATTCACCCCTCCACTTT. This sequence encodes CASSPLDARGPSSYNSPLHF.

The gene calls are TRBV7-8 and TRBJ2-1, with D unresolved. Per germline, CDR1 SGHVS and CDR2 FQNEAQ. The germline V and J ends were trimmed by 3 bases and 1 base, with 16 bases remaining between them. The CDR3 totals 17 residues. CDR3 loop: CASSFQSLQSSYNEQFF. CDR3 nucleotides: TGTGCCAGCAGCTTCCAGTCCCTCCAGTCTTCCTACAATGAGCAGTTCTTC.

The rearrangement joins TRBV9 to TRBJ1-2, with 10 bases aligning to TRBD1. After removal of 6 bases from V and 3 bases from J, the junction contained 8 bases not matched to a gene. CDR1 is SGDLS, CDR2 YYNGEE, per germline. The CDR3 consists of 15 residues. CDR3 nucleotides: TGTGCCAGCACCGGGACAGGGGCTTCGGACTATGGCTACACCTTC. Protein product: CASTGTGASDYGYTF.

The sample holds many counts of this clone. V gene TRBV9 combines with J gene TRBJ1-1, with 9 bases identical to TRBD1. Germline CDR1 reads SGDLS; CDR2 reads YYNGEE. J was trimmed by 8 bases and V by 3 bases; bases with no gene match: 14. The CDR3 contains 16 residues. In nucleotides, the CDR3 is TGTGCCAGCAGCGCTGGGGGACAGGGCCCCGATCCGGAAGCTTTCTTT. Amino acid sequence: CASSAGGQGPDPEAFF.

The chain joins TRBV20-1 to TRBJ2-5, with 9 nucleotides matching TRBD1. The J segment lost 12 bases and the V segment lost 6 bases, leaving 8 bases of the junction unmatched. The CDR3 has 11 amino acids. Per germline, CDR1 DFQATT and CDR2 SNEGSKA (reference sequence). In DNA form, the CDR3 reads TGCAGTGCAAGAACCCGGGACAGGGAGTACTTC. Translated, it gives CSARTRDREYF.

The V and J genes are TRBV20-1 and TRBJ2-7, with TRBD2 as a possible D gene (6 bases). The V and J ends lost 5 bases and 6 bases respectively, with 11 bases between them. This CDR3 comprises 11 residues. CDR1 is DFQATT and CDR2 is SNEGSKA in the germline V gene (reference sequence). DNA for the CDR3: TGCAGTGCTTCGGGACTCTCCGAGCAGTACTTC. Translating gives CSASGLSEQYF.

This chain joins TRBV10-2 and TRBJ2-4; 7 bases are a match to TRBD1. The germline gives CDR1 WSHSY, CDR2 SAAADI. This CDR3 comprises 13 residues. V lost 8 bases to trimming and J lost 4 bases; unmatched junction nucleotides: 5. Here the CDR3 reads CASAEGQKNIQYF. CDR3 bases: TGCGCCAGCGCAGAGGGACAGAAAAACATTCAGTACTTC.

The genes are TRBV6-6 and TRBJ1-1, with a possible D match to TRBD1 (6 bases). V was clipped by 2 bases and J by 7 bases, with 11 bases between them. This CDR3 spans 13 amino acids. Per germline, CDR1 MNHNY and CDR2 SVGAGI (reference sequence). CDR3 bases: TGTGCCAGCAGTTACACAGGGCAGGGTGAAGCTTTCTTT. This gives the protein CASSYTGQGEAFF.

This sequence joins TRBV6-5 and TRBJ2-7, with 7 positions matching TRBD1. In germline, CDR1 is MNHEY, CDR2 SVGAGI. Trimming took 3 bases from V and 2 from J; bases not matched to a gene: 1. CDR3 length: 13 residues. CDR3: CASSYQGAYEQYF. CDR3 nucleotide sequence: TGTGCCAGCAGTTATCAGGGGGCCTACGAGCAGTACTTC.

This rearrangement joins TRBV5-6 to TRBJ1-2, with no clear D. Germline V gives CDR1 SGHDT, CDR2 YYEEEE. Trimming removed 4 bases from V and 8 bases from J, with 15 bases in between. CDR3 length equals 13 residues. This CDR3 is CASSPIGSDGYTF. CDR3 sequence (DNA): TGTGCCAGCAGCCCGATAGGGAGCGACGGCTACACCTTC.

The chain employs TRBV21-1 and TRBJ1-5; the DNA was not compared with TRBD1, the D call given in the table. TRBV21-1 is reported as a pseudogene. CDR3 size: 20 residues. The CDR3 region is CASSKRRGQVSGGSNQPQHF. The CDR3 DNA is TGTGCCAGCAGCAAAAGGAGGGGACAGGTTTCTGGCGGGAGCAATCAGCCCCAGCATTTT.

The chain carries TRBV6-5 and TRBJ1-1; D is possibly TRBD1 (6 bases). Looked up from germline, CDR1 is MNHEY and CDR2 is SVGAGI. The V end was cut by 6 bases, the J end by 5 bases, with 13 bases between. This CDR3 is 13 amino acids long. CDR3: CASSTGRGTEAFF. The CDR3 DNA reads TGTGCCAGCAGCACAGGGAGGGGTACTGAAGCTTTCTTT.

V usage is TRBV7-8 and J usage is TRBJ2-3; D gene uncertain. Germline V gene lookup returns CDR1 SGHVS and CDR2 FQNEAQ. This CDR3 comprises 14 residues. V was cut by 11 bases and J by 2 bases, with 17 bases left in between. The CDR3 sequence: CAGNDAVYTDTQYF. The CDR3 nucleotides are TGTGCCGGTAACGACGCGGTGTACACAGATACGCAGTATTTT. The full variable domain, in which reference TRBV7-8 and TRBJ2-3 provide the parts outside the CDR3, is GAGVSQSPRYKVAKRGQDVALRCDPISGHVSLFWYQQALGQGPEFLTYFQNEAQLDKSGLPSDRFFAERPEGSVSTLKIQRTQQEDSAVYLCAGNDAVYTDTQYFGPGTRLTVL.

The CDR3 bases are TGTGCCAGCAGTCGGGACAGGGAGTTCGGCTACACCTTC. It yields the protein CASSRDREFGYTF. The rearrangement uses TRBV6-5 and TRBJ1-2; TRBD1 matches 9 bases. Trimming took 5 bases from V and 8 from J; bases not matched to a gene: 6. The CDR3 has 13 amino acids. Germline loops: CDR1 MNHEY, CDR2 SVGAGI.

V and J are TRBV25-1 and TRBJ1-2, with TRBD1 matching over 9 bases. This CDR3 has 13 residues. V lost 4 bases to trimming and J lost 8 bases; unmatched junction nucleotides: 5. Germline lookup yields CDR1 MGHDK and CDR2 SYGVNS. Here the CDR3 reads CASSAQGAQGYTF. Written as DNA, the CDR3 is TGTGCCAGCAGTGCACAGGGGGCGCAAGGCTACACCTTC.

The chain uses TRBV10-1 and TRBJ2-7, with 10 nucleotides matching TRBD2. CDR3 size: 14 residues. The junction had 4 bases not matched to a gene; V was cut back by 3 bases and J by 5 bases. Germline CDR1 WNHNN, CDR2 SYGVQD (reference sequence). The CDR3 sequence: CASSDSSGSDEQYF. In nucleotides, the CDR3 is TGCGCCAGCAGTGACTCTAGCGGGAGCGACGAGCAGTACTTC.

V usage is TRBV19 and J usage is TRBJ1-1; TRBD1 might be the D (6 bases). The CDR3 contains 16 residues. Trimming shortened V by 5 bases and J by 3 bases, and 19 bases separated the two germline ends. The germline V gene encodes CDR1 LNHDA and CDR2 SQIVND (reference sequence). CDR3 protein: CASSLQVGGADTEAFF. The CDR3 nucleotides read TGTGCCAGTAGTCTCCAAGTTGGGGGGGCTGACACTGAAGCTTTCTTT.

The rearrangement joins TRBV5-1 to TRBJ2-5; 7 nucleotides match TRBD1. The germline gives CDR1 SGHRS, CDR2 YFSETQ. This CDR3 region has 13 residues. Losses at the gene ends were 4 bases for V and 1 base for J; bases not matched to a gene: 1. CDR3 loop: CASSGTAQETQYF. The CDR3 DNA sequence: TGCGCCAGCAGCGGGACAGCCCAAGAGACCCAGTACTTC.

This chain joins TRBV6-1 and TRBJ2-1, with a weak D call TRBD2 (7 bases). The CDR3 is 14 residues long. CDR1 and CDR2 from the germline V gene are MNHNS and SASEGT. V gave up 0 bases and J gave up 8 bases, with 11 bases separating them. CDR3 protein: CASSEAWEGDEQFF. The CDR3, as DNA: TGTGCCAGCAGTGAAGCCTGGGAGGGGGATGAGCAGTTCTTC.